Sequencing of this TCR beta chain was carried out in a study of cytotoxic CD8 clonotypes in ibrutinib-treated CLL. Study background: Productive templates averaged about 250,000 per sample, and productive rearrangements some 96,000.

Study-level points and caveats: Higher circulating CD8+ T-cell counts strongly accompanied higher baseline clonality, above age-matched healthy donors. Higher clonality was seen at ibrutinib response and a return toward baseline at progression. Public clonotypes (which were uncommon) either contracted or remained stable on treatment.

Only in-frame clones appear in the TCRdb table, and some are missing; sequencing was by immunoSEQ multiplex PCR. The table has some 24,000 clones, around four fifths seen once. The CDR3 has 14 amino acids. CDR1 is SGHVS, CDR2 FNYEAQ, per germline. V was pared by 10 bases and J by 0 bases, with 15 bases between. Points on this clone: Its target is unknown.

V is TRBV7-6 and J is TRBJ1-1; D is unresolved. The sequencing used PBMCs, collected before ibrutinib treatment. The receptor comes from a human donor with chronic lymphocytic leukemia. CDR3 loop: CATTVGIMNTEAFF. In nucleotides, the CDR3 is TGTGCCACGACCGTTGGTATTATGAACACTGAAGCTTTCTTT.